This TCR beta chain was captured by sequencing in a study of PD-L1 blockade in urothelial cancer. Turning to the study itself: T cells numbered a median of 141,255 in the blood samples.

Time point here: peripheral blood 6 weeks after treatment start. Locally advanced or metastatic urothelial carcinoma affected the patients. CDR3 length: 14 amino acids. The germline V gene encodes CDR1 MNHEY and CDR2 SMNVEV (reference sequence). Losses at the gene ends were 7 bases for V and 0 bases for J; bases not matched to a gene: 5. Every PCR received spiked-in synthetic TCR analog templates. Clones were read by immunoSEQ multiplex PCR, and TCRdb kept only the in-frame ones, dropping some. Of under 40,000 clones listed, 80% to 90% are singletons. The specimen was PBMCs, collected around atezolizumab (anti-PD-L1) treatment. The V and J genes are TRBV27 and TRBJ2-7, with 8 bases aligning to TRBD1. The sequence derives from a man aged 80 or over with urothelial cancer. The CDR3 bases are TGTGCCAGCAACCACAGGGGGACCTCCTACGAGCAGTACTTC. It yields the protein CASNHRGTSYEQYF.